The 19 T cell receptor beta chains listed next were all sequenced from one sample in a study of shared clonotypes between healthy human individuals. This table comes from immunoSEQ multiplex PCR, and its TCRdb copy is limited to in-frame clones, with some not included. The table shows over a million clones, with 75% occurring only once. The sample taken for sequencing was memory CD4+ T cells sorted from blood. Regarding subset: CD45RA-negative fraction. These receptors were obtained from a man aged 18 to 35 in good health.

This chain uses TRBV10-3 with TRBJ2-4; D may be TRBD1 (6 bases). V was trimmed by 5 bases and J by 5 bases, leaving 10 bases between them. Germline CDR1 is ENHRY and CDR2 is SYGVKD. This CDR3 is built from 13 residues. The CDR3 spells CAISRDNENIQYF. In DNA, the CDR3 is TGTGCCATCAGTCGGGACAACGAAAACATTCAGTACTTC.

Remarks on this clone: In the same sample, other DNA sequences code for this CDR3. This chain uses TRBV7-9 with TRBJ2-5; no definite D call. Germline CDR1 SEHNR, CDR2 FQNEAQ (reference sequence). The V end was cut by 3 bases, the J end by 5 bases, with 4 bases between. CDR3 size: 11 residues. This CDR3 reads CASSFLETQYF. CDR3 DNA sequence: TGTGCCAGCAGCTTTCTTGAGACCCAGTACTTC.

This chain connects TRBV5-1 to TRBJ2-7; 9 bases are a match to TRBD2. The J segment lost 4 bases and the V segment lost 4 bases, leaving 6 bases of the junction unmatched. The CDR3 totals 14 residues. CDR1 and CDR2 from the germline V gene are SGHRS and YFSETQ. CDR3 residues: CASSRTTSGYEQYF. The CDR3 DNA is TGCGCCAGCAGCCGGACGACTAGCGGTTACGAGCAGTACTTC.

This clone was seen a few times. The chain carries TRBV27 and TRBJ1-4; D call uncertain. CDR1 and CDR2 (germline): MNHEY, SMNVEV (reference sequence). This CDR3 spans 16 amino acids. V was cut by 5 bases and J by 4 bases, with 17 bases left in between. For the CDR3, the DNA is TGTGCCAGCAGTCCCCGTGGAACAATCTTTAATGAAAAACTGTTTTTT. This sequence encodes CASSPRGTIFNEKLFF.

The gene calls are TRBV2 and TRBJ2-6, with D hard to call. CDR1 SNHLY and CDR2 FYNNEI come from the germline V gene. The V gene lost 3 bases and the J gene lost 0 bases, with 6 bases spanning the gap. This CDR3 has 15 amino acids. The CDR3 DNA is TGTGCCAGCAGTGATGGTTACTCTGGGGCCAACGTCCTGACTTTC. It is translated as CASSDGYSGANVLTF.

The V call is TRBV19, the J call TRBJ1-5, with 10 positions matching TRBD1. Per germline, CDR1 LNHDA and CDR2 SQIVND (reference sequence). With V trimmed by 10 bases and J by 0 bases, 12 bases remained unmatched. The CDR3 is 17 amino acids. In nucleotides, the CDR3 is TGTGCCACCACGGCCGGGACAGGGGCCAATAGCAATCAGCCCCAGCATTTT. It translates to CATTAGTGANSNQPQHF. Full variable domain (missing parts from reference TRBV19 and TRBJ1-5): DGGITQSPKYLFRKEGQNVTLSCEQNLNHDAMYWYRQDPGQGLRLIYYSQIVNDFQKGDIAEGYSVSREKKESFPLTVTSAQKNPTAFYLCATTAGTGANSNQPQHFGDGTRLSIL.

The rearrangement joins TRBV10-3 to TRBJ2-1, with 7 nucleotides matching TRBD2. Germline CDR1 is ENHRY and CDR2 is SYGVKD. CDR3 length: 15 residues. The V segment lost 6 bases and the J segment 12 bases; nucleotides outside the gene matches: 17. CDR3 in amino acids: CAISRGSGLDQGQFF. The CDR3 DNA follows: TGTGCCATCAGCCGCGGGAGCGGACTAGATCAAGGGCAGTTCTTC.

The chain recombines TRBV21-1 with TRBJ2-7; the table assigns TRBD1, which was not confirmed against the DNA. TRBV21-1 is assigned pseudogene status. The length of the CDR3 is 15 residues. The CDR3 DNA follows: TGTGCCAGCAGCAAGGGACAGGGGCCCTCCTACGAGCAGTACTTC. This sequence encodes CASSKGQGPSYEQYF.

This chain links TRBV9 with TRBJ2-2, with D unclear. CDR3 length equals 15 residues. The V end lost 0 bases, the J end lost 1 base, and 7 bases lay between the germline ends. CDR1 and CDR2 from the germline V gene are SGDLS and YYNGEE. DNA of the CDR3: TGTGCCAGCAGCGTAGACCAGCGGAACACCGGGGAGCTGTTTTTT. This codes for CASSVDQRNTGELFF.

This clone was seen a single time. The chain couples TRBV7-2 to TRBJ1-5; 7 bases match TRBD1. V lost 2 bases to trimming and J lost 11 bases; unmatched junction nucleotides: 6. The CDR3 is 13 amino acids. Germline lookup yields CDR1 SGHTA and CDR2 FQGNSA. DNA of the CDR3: TGTGCCAGCAGCTTAATGAGGCAGGGGGCCCAGCATTTT. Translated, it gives CASSLMRQGAQHF.

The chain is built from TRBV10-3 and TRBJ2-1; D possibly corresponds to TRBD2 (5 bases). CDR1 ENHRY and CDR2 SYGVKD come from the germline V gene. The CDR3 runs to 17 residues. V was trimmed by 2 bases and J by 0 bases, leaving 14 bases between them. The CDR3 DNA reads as TGTGCCATCAGTGAGGGTTGGCGGGTTAGCTCCTACAATGAGCAGTTCTTC. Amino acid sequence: CAISEGWRVSSYNEQFF.

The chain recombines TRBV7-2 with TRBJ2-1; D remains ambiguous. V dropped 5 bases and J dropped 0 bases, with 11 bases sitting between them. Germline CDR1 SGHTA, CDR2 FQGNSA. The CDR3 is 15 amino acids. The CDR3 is CASSGQVSSYNEQFF. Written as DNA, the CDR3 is TGTGCCAGCAGCGGTCAGGTGAGCTCCTACAATGAGCAGTTCTTC.

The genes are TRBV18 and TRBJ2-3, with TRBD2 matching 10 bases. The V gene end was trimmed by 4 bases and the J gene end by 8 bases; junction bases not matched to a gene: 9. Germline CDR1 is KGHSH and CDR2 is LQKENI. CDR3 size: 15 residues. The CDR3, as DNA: TGTGCCAGCTCACTTCAGCGGGAGGGCCTAGGTACGCAGTATTTT. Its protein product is CASSLQREGLGTQYF.

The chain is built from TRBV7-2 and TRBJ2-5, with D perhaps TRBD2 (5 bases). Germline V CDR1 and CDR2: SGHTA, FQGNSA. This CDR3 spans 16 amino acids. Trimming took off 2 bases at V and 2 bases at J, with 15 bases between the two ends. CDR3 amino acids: CASSLSWVASQETQYF. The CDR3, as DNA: TGTGCCAGCAGCTTATCGTGGGTAGCGTCACAAGAGACCCAGTACTTC.

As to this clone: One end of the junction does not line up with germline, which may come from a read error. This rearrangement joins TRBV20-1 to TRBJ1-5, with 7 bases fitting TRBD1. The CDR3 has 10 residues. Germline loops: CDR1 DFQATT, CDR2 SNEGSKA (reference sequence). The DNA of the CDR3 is TGCAGTGCTAACCCGTGGGACAGCTGTTTT. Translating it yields CSANPWDSCF.

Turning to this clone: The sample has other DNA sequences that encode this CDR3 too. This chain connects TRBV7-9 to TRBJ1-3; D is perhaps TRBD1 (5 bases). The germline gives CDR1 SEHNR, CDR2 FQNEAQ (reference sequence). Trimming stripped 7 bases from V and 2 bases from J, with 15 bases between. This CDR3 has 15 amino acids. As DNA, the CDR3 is TGTGCCAGCATCCTGAGTGGGGCACCTGGAAACACCATATATTTT. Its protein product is CASILSGAPGNTIYF.

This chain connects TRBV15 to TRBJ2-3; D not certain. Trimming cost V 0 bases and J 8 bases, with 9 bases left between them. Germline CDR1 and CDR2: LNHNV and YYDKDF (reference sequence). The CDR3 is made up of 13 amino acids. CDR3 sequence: CATSRDPRGTQYF. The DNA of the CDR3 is TGTGCCACCAGCAGAGATCCCCGCGGTACGCAGTATTTT.

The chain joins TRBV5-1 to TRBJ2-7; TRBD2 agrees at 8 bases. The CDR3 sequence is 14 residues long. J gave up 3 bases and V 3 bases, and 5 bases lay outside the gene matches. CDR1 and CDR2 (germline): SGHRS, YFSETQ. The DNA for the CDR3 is TGCGCCAGCAGCTGGGGACTAGAACACTACGAGCAGTACTTC. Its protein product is CASSWGLEHYEQYF.

CDR3 in DNA: TGTGCCAGTATTAGGGACCCGTATGTTGAAGCTTTCTTT. Encoded protein: CASIRDPYVEAFF. The V and J genes are TRBV19 and TRBJ1-1; TRBD1 might be the D (5 bases). Trimming removed 7 bases at V and 7 bases at J, with 16 bases between. This CDR3 comprises 13 residues. CDR1 and CDR2 from the germline V gene are LNHDA and SQIVND (reference sequence).